This T cell receptor beta chain was identified in a study of cytomegalovirus exposure and HLA in healthy donors. Regarding the study as a whole: Common viral pathogens were later found to be apparently linked to several of the most significant clusters. HLA restriction was apparent for most CMV-associated TCR beta chains in a later analysis.

With regard to this clone: No antigen is known for it.

This CDR3 is 12 amino acids long. The V segment lost 5 bases and the J segment 8 bases; nucleotides outside the gene matches: 4. Germline V CDR1 and CDR2: SGHTA, FQGTGA. The PCR contained 60 Vbeta and 13 Jbeta primers. Clones were sequenced by immunoSEQ multiplex PCR, and TCRdb holds only the in-frame ones, with some missing. Of around 100,000 clones listed, around 80% are singletons. This clonotype was sampled from a woman aged 50 to 65 in good health and CMV-seropositive. The sequenced sample consisted of PBMCs. J is TRBJ2-3 and V is TRBV7-3, with TRBD2 matching 7 bases. The DNA of the CDR3 is TGTGCCAGCAGCCTAGGGGAGGGTACGCAGTATTTT. It encodes CASSLGEGTQYF.